A selection of T cell receptor beta chains follows, all from one sample in a study of cytomegalovirus exposure and HLA in healthy donors. Measured with immunoSEQ multiplex PCR; TCRdb has only the in-frame clones, and not every one. The sample holds approximately 110,000 clones, over 70% seen once. The sequenced sample was PBMCs. The receptors derive from a male donor in good health and CMV-seronegative. CDR3s leave out the opening cysteine and the closing phenylalanine or tryptophan.

j_gene | v_gene | CDR3aa
TRBJ1-5 | TRBV30 | AWSVQQMDQPQH
TRBJ2-1 | TRBV27 | ASGGDQFSYNEQF
TRBJ2-7 | TRBV27 | ASSPRLAGGSLYEQY
TRBJ1-6 | TRBV11-3 | ASSLEAGLFRTTLH
TRBJ2-3 | TRBV5-1 | ASSLSSGSMEDTQY
TRBJ2-2 | TRBV5-1 | ASSLSGSDTGELF
TRBJ2-1 | TRBV9 | ASSVRLSSYNEQF
TRBJ2-1 | TRBV7-3 | ASSPSSGSLNEQF
TRBJ2-2 | TRBV5-5 | ASSLTGTKNTGELF
TRBJ2-7 | TRBV7-9 | ASISSGSYYEQY
TRBJ2-7 | TRBV18 | ASSPAGTYEQY
TRBJ2-5 | TRBV11-2 | ASSFTGGKETQY
TRBJ2-2 | TRBV4-1 | ASKGVAGGHGELF
TRBJ2-7 | TRBV5-6 | ASGSALQGYYEQY
TRBJ2-5 | TRBV19 | ASSIGGGDKETQY
TRBJ2-5 | TRBV28 | ASSLHQGAGTQY
TRBJ2-5 | TRBV6-1 | ASSALTSGRAGGETQY
TRBJ2-1 | TRBV5-1 | ASSLVAGADNEQF
TRBJ2-2 | TRBV6-5 | ASSYSGRAGELF
- | TRBV10-3 | AINSGQGAGTGELF